The T cell receptor beta chain described here comes from a study of OX40 agonist ivuxolimab in advanced cancers. Using immunoSEQ multiplex PCR, the repertoire was profiled, and TCRdb retains in-frame clones only, with some absent. The sample has roughly 60,000 clones; approximately 84% are singletons. The CDR3 consists of 16 residues. The V and J ends lost 4 bases and 3 bases respectively, with 19 bases between them. Germline CDR1 and CDR2: MNHNY and SVGAGI (reference sequence). The gene calls are TRBV6-6 and TRBJ2-7; D possibly corresponds to TRBD2 (8 bases). Sequencing used CD4+ or CD8+ T cells sorted from blood, obtained in a trial of the OX40 agonist ivuxolimab. This receptor was obtained from an adult with an advanced solid tumor such as melanoma, head and neck, liver or kidney cancer. The CDR3, as DNA: TGTGCCAGCAGTTCGTCCCGGGACAGCGGGAGCTACGAGCAGTACTTC. It translates to CASSSSRDSGSYEQYF.